The 24 T cell receptor beta chains reported below all come from one sample, sequenced in a study of CD8+ T cells in alopecia areata. RNA was extracted and reverse transcribed into cDNA as the sequencing template. TCRdb's copy holds only in-frame clones and misses some; the assay was immunoSEQ multiplex PCR. The data contain about 160,000 clones, 85% to 90% of them singletons. Sequenced material: CD8+ T cells sorted from blood, taken at week 0. All receptors come from a human donor with alopecia areata.

This chain uses TRBV27 with TRBJ2-7; D unclear. Trimming stripped 4 bases from V and 1 base from J, with 11 bases between. CDR1 and CDR2 (germline): MNHEY, SMNVEV (reference sequence). The CDR3 contains 14 residues. The CDR3 reads CASSSFGGSYEQYF. The CDR3 DNA is TGTGCCAGCAGTTCTTTCGGCGGATCCTACGAGCAGTACTTC.

This clone came up once. This CDR3 reads CARFRVRRAGELFF. The CDR3 DNA reads TGTGCCCGGTTCAGGGTCCGAAGGGCCGGGGAGCTGTTTTTT. The genes are TRBV21-1 and TRBJ2-2; whether TRBD1, the table's D call, matches the DNA was not checked. TRBV21-1 is deemed a pseudogene. The CDR3 has 14 amino acids.

Remarks on this clone: Compared with germline, one end of the junction differs, possibly owing to a read error. The rearrangement links TRBV29-1 to TRBJ2-5, with a possible D match to TRBD2 (5 bases). The J call may be incorrect, as the DNA end agrees better with TRBJ2-7. CDR3 size: 16 residues. Germline V gene sequence: CDR1 SQVTM, CDR2 ANQGSEA. CDR3: CSVEGSGSDLPYEQYF. CDR3 bases: TGCAGCGTAGAAGGGTCGGGGTCGGATCTGCCCTACGAGCAGTACTTC.

The chain recombines TRBV6-1 with TRBJ2-7; either TRBD1 or TRBD2 may supply D (5 bases each). Germline CDR1 MNHNS, CDR2 SASEGT. CDR3 length: 19 residues. V was trimmed by 2 bases and J by 0 bases, leaving 23 bases between them. CDR3 sequence: CASSESPPLVRGSSYEQYF. The CDR3 bases are TGTGCCAGCAGTGAATCTCCTCCTTTGGTACGGGGCAGCTCCTACGAGCAGTACTTC.

The rearrangement joins TRBV29-1 to TRBJ2-1; 11 bases map to TRBD1. Germline V lookup: CDR1 SQVTM, CDR2 ANQGSEA. This CDR3 spans 14 amino acids. J gave up 3 bases and V 5 bases, and 3 bases lay outside the gene matches. DNA for the CDR3: TGCAGCGTTTCCGGGACAGGGGGCTACAATGAGCAGTTCTTC. Its translation is CSVSGTGGYNEQFF.

The genes are TRBV7-2 and TRBJ1-5; tentative D call: TRBD1 (6 bases). CDR3 length: 15 residues. V lost 3 bases to trimming and J lost 3 bases, with 12 bases between them. CDR1 and CDR2 from the germline V gene are SGHTA and FQGNSA. CDR3: CASSFRGGYNQPQHF. CDR3 nucleotide sequence: TGTGCCAGCAGCTTCAGAGGGGGATACAATCAGCCCCAGCATTTT.

V and J are TRBV27 and TRBJ2-1; 8 bases are shared with TRBD1. The CDR3 loop spans 14 amino acids. V shed 0 bases, J shed 9 bases, and the junction held 4 bases outside the gene matches. Germline V gives CDR1 MNHEY, CDR2 SMNVEV (reference sequence). The CDR3 region has the DNA TGTGCCAGCAGTTTATCCGGGACAGGCAGTGAGCAGTTCTTC. It specifies CASSLSGTGSEQFF.

This clone was detected a few times. The gene calls are TRBV30 and TRBJ2-1, with 9 bases aligning to TRBD2. The CDR3 loop spans 16 amino acids. The J segment lost 8 bases and the V segment lost 0 bases, leaving 11 bases of the junction unmatched. The germline gives CDR1 GTSNPN, CDR2 SVGIG (reference sequence). CDR3 region: CAWSVRRTSVLDEQFF. In nucleotides, the CDR3 is TGTGCCTGGAGTGTACGGCGGACTAGCGTCCTCGATGAGCAGTTCTTC.

The chain joins TRBV27 to TRBJ2-1, with 7 bases aligning to TRBD2. J lost 6 bases, V lost 6 bases, and 5 bases had no gene match. Germline lookup yields CDR1 MNHEY and CDR2 SMNVEV (reference sequence). The CDR3 runs to 13 residues. The CDR3 here is CASRAGEGNEQFF. CDR3 DNA sequence: TGTGCCAGCAGGGCGGGAGAGGGCAATGAGCAGTTCTTC.

The rearrangement links TRBV7-9 to TRBJ2-1; 11 bases are shared with TRBD2. The V gene's germline CDR1 is SEHNR and CDR2 FQNEAQ (reference sequence). J was trimmed by 4 bases and V by 5 bases; bases with no gene match: 7. The CDR3 length is 16 residues. The CDR3 spells CASSTGLAGFYNEQFF. The CDR3 DNA reads as TGTGCCAGCAGCACCGGACTAGCGGGCTTTTACAATGAGCAGTTCTTC.

The chain links TRBV27 to TRBJ2-7; possible D gene TRBD2, 6 bases. The germline CDR1 and CDR2 sequences are MNHEY and SMNVEV (reference sequence). V was clipped by 5 bases and J by 0 bases, with 11 bases between them. The CDR3 extends over 14 amino acids. In DNA, the CDR3 is TGTGCCAGCAGTGGGACTTACAGCTCCTACGAGCAGTACTTC. Amino acid sequence: CASSGTYSSYEQYF.

This clone was picked up one time. CDR3 in DNA: TGTGCCAGCAGGGCAGGGAACACAGATACGCAGTATTTT. It specifies CASRAGNTDTQYF. This chain joins TRBV27 and TRBJ2-3; weak D call: TRBD1 (5 bases). V lost 6 bases, J lost 2 bases, and 9 bases lay in between. The CDR3 runs to 13 residues. The germline gives CDR1 MNHEY, CDR2 SMNVEV (reference sequence).

V usage is TRBV7-6 and J usage is TRBJ2-3; 7 bases align to TRBD2. The CDR3 has 18 residues. Per germline, CDR1 SGHVS and CDR2 FNYEAQ. With 4 bases clipped from V and 0 bases from J, the junction kept 13 bases outside the gene matches. The chain's CDR3 is CASSSPRGGGTSTDTQYF. The CDR3, as DNA: TGTGCCAGCAGCTCCCCGAGGGGCGGGGGAACTAGCACAGATACGCAGTATTTT. Filled out from reference TRBV7-6 and TRBJ2-3, the complete variable domain reads GAGVSQSPRYKVTKRGQDVALRCDPISGHVSLYWYRQALGQGPEFLTYFNYEAQQDKSGLPNDRFSAERPEGSISTLTIQRTEQRDSAMYRCASSSPRGGGTSTDTQYFGPGTRLTVL.

The chain joins TRBV10-1 to TRBJ2-1; 11 bases line up with TRBD2. CDR3 size: 15 residues. J was trimmed by 9 bases and V by 3 bases; bases with no gene match: 7. Germline V gives CDR1 WNHNN, CDR2 SYGVQD (reference sequence). CDR3 sequence reads: CASSEVSGRAIEQFF. CDR3 in DNA: TGCGCCAGCAGTGAAGTTAGCGGGAGGGCCATTGAGCAGTTCTTC.

The chain couples TRBV27 to TRBJ1-6; TRBD1 matches at 11 bases. V shed 8 bases and J 9 bases; nucleotides not matched to a gene: 6. Germline V gene sequence: CDR1 MNHEY, CDR2 SMNVEV (reference sequence). This CDR3 comprises 14 residues. The CDR3 region is CASRTGTGGSPLHF. CDR3 in DNA: TGTGCCAGCCGAACCGGGACAGGGGGTTCACCCCTCCACTTT.

The chain couples TRBV6-5 to TRBJ2-3, with D unclear. Germline V gives CDR1 MNHEY, CDR2 SVGAGI. The CDR3 length is 14 residues. Trimming left V 0 bases short and J 2 bases short, with 6 bases between. For the CDR3, the DNA is TGTGCCAGCAGTTACTCGGGTTACACAGATACGCAGTATTTT. Its translation is CASSYSGYTDTQYF.

V is TRBV18 and J is TRBJ2-1, with D possibly being TRBD1 (6 bases). With 3 bases removed from V and 4 bases from J, the gap between germline ends came to 10 bases. CDR3 length: 14 amino acids. CDR1 KGHSH and CDR2 LQKENI come from the germline V gene. The CDR3 is CASSPTGLYNEQFF. In nucleotides, the CDR3 is TGTGCCAGCTCACCCACAGGGTTATACAATGAGCAGTTCTTC.

Here the CDR3 DNA reads TGTGCCAGCAGCTCCCGGGACAAGTCCTACGAGCAGTACTTC. As protein: CASSSRDKSYEQYF. This chain connects TRBV7-9 to TRBJ2-7; a weak D match, TRBD1 (6 bases). Per the germline V gene, CDR1 is SEHNR and CDR2 is FQNEAQ (reference sequence). The V end was cut by 4 bases, the J end by 1 base, with 11 bases between. The length of the CDR3 is 14 residues.

The rearrangement joins TRBV9 to TRBJ2-7; 7 positions match TRBD1. Germline CDR1 is SGDLS and CDR2 is YYNGEE. The J segment lost 4 bases and the V segment lost 0 bases, leaving 13 bases of the junction unmatched. The CDR3 has 17 amino acids. The CDR3 region is CASSVAGSEQGIYEQYF. CDR3 nucleotide sequence: TGTGCCAGCAGCGTAGCTGGGTCCGAACAGGGGATTTACGAGCAGTACTTC.

V usage is TRBV5-1 and J usage is TRBJ2-5; D gene uncertain. The DNA end lines up better with TRBJ2-7; the J call may be wrong. The CDR3 runs to 13 residues. Germline-derived CDR1 and CDR2 are SGHRS and YFSETQ. The CDR3 protein is CASSLGVADEQYF. As DNA, the CDR3 is TGCGCCAGCAGCCTTGGGGTGGCCGACGAGCAGTACTTC.

J is TRBJ2-7 and V is TRBV7-2, with TRBD2 identical over 7 bases. V lost 3 bases to trimming and J lost 4 bases; unmatched junction nucleotides: 12. This CDR3 has 16 amino acids. Germline V gene data show CDR1 as SGHTA and CDR2 as FQGNSA. The CDR3 DNA sequence: TGTGCCAGCAGCTTGGCCTTACGTTGGGAGGGGTACGAGCAGTACTTC. It yields the protein CASSLALRWEGYEQYF.

The chain links TRBV7-9 to TRBJ2-3; possible D gene TRBD1, 6 bases. Germline values: CDR1 SEHNR, CDR2 FQNEAQ (reference sequence). The V gene lost 5 bases and the J gene lost 4 bases, with 16 bases spanning the gap. This CDR3 has 15 residues. CDR3 amino acids: CASSPLQGTPDTQYF. In nucleotides, the CDR3 is TGTGCCAGCAGCCCATTACAGGGTACACCAGATACGCAGTATTTT.

A single count supports this clone. V is TRBV11-2 and J is TRBJ2-7; no firm D call. CDR1 and CDR2 (germline): SGHAT, FQNNGV. CDR3 length: 14 amino acids. V was trimmed by 0 bases and J by 4 bases, leaving 10 bases between them. CDR3 bases: TGTGCCAGCAGCTTAGATTTCGGACGGTACGAGCAGTACTTC. This translates into CASSLDFGRYEQYF.

The chain recombines TRBV6-1 with TRBJ2-1, with D perhaps given as TRBD1 or TRBD2 (6 bases each). V dropped 7 bases and J dropped 6 bases, with 13 bases sitting between them. The CDR3 totals 13 residues. Germline loops: CDR1 MNHNS, CDR2 SASEGT. The CDR3 DNA reads TGTGCCAGCACTGAGGGGGGCCTCAATGAGCAGTTCTTC. This gives the protein CASTEGGLNEQFF.